These 18 T cell receptor beta chains came from one sample sequenced in a study of spatial heterogeneity in lung cancer. Time point reported: blood at routine non-recurrence follow-up after resection. Extraction of whole RNA from tumor, nontumor lung or frozen PBMC preceded unsorted sequencing. TCRdb redid the calling of the 5' RACE reads with MiXCR, one entry per CDR3 protein. This table has fewer than 60,000 distinct CDR3 sequences, roughly 7% appearing once. Sequenced here: PBMCs, sampled at follow-up. The origin of the receptors is a female donor with early-stage non-small cell lung cancer.

This clonotype was recorded at least ten times. The V call is TRBV10-3, the J call TRBJ2-3; 7 nucleotides line up with TRBD2. Germline CDR1 and CDR2: ENHRY and SYGVKD. This CDR3 is built from 14 residues. The V segment lost 6 bases and the J segment 2 bases; nucleotides outside the gene matches: 5. CDR3 in DNA: TGTGCCATCAGCTACGGGACTACCACAGATACGCAGTATTTT. It specifies CAISYGTTTDTQYF.

This clonotype has a handful of counts. The chain couples TRBV2 to TRBJ2-7; 9 bases match TRBD1. The CDR3 consists of 15 residues. Germline loops: CDR1 SNHLY, CDR2 FYNNEI. Unmatched junction bases numbered 14, after V lost 6 bases and J lost 8 bases. CDR3 bases: TGTGCCAGCAGAGCCCAGCCCGGGGGACAGGGACAGCAGTACTTC. This translates into CASRAQPGGQGQQYF.

The V call is TRBV3-1, the J call TRBJ2-7, with D perhaps TRBD2 (5 bases). CDR3 length equals 14 residues. Per the germline V gene, CDR1 is LGHDT and CDR2 is YNNKEL (reference sequence). Trimming left V 4 bases short and J 1 base short, with 11 bases between. As DNA, the CDR3 is TGTGCCAGCAGCCGGGTCGGGGTTTCCTACGAGCAGTACTTC. Protein: CASSRVGVSYEQYF.

This clonotype was recorded many times. The chain joins TRBV12-3 or TRBV12-4 to TRBJ2-3, with TRBD2 matching over 13 bases. The CDR3 extends over 18 amino acids. V shed 4 bases, J shed 0 bases, and the junction held 7 bases outside the gene matches. The CDR3 spells CASSWGLAGSLSTDTQYF. CDR3 nucleotides: TGTGCCAGCAGTTGGGGACTAGCGGGGAGCCTTAGCACAGATACGCAGTATTTT.

Notes on this clonotype: A much larger clone lies one base from this, so it may be a read error. The rearrangement joins TRBV12-3 or TRBV12-4 to TRBJ1-1, with D possibly being TRBD1 (6 bases). The CDR3 sequence is 13 residues long. Trimming pared 2 bases from V and 4 bases from J, leaving 8 bases between. Here the CDR3 reads CASSLQGTTEAFF. The CDR3 nucleotides read TGTGCCAGCAGTTTACAGGGGACCACTGAAGCTTTCTTT.

A remark on this clonotype: Being one base from a much bigger clone, this may be a read error. This chain uses TRBV5-4 with TRBJ2-4; no clear D. Germline V CDR1 and CDR2: SGHNT, YYREEE (reference sequence). The CDR3 spans 13 residues. The CDR3 region has the DNA TGTGCCGGCAGCTTGTTGGACAAAAACATTCAGTACTTC. Its protein product is CAGSLLDKNIQYF.

This chain connects TRBV19 to TRBJ2-2, with 9 bases aligning to TRBD1. This CDR3 region has 17 residues. V shed 5 bases and J 3 bases; nucleotides not matched to a gene: 10. Germline CDR1 and CDR2: LNHDA and SQIVND (reference sequence). CDR3 in DNA: TGTGCCAGTAGTCCCGGTACAGGGGGCTCGTACACCGGGGAGCTGTTTTTT. This sequence encodes CASSPGTGGSYTGELFF.

This clonotype has more than one count but fewer than ten. The CDR3 nucleotides read TGTGCCAGCAGTTTGGCTGCAGGTTTCTACGAGCAGTACTTC. It codes for CASSLAAGFYEQYF. This chain links TRBV6-6 with TRBJ2-7, with D uncertain. The V end was cut by 4 bases, the J end by 3 bases, with 13 bases between. Per the germline V gene, CDR1 is MNHNY and CDR2 is SVGAGI (reference sequence). The length of the CDR3 is 14 residues.

This clonotype was seen many times. This chain joins TRBV7-2 and TRBJ1-2, with D perhaps TRBD1 (5 bases). Germline CDR1 reads SGHTA; CDR2 reads FQGNSA. This CDR3 has 12 amino acids. Trimming took off 0 bases at V and 8 bases at J, with 7 bases between the two ends. CDR3 sequence reads: CASSLAGPGYTF. For the CDR3, the DNA is TGTGCCAGCAGCTTAGCGGGGCCCGGCTACACCTTC.

In its sample, this clonotype was seen a few times. The V and J genes are TRBV7-9 and TRBJ1-6, with a weak D call TRBD1 (6 bases). The V end was cut by 5 bases, the J end by 7 bases, with 12 bases between. The CDR3 is made up of 14 amino acids. Germline values: CDR1 SEHNR, CDR2 FQNEAQ (reference sequence). As DNA, the CDR3 is TGTGCCAGCAGCCCTACGCAGGGGAATTCACCCCTCCACTTT. It encodes CASSPTQGNSPLHF.

This clonotype has a handful of counts. The chain links TRBV20-1 to TRBJ1-2, with TRBD1 as a possible D gene (6 bases). The germline CDR1 and CDR2 sequences are DFQATT and SNEGSKA (reference sequence). V lost 7 bases and J lost 2, with 11 bases in between. This CDR3 has 12 residues. The CDR3 loop is CSGIQGNYGYTF. The CDR3 DNA sequence: TGCAGTGGTATACAGGGCAACTATGGCTACACCTTC.

The sample holds a few counts of this clonotype. V usage is TRBV2 and J usage is TRBJ2-7; 9 bases match TRBD2. Germline-derived CDR1 and CDR2 are SNHLY and FYNNEI. V lost 6 bases to trimming and J lost 3 bases; unmatched junction nucleotides: 9. This CDR3 is 15 amino acids long. The CDR3 DNA follows: TGTGCCAGCAGGGACTGGGGTAGCGGGGGCTACGAGCAGTACTTC. This gives the protein CASRDWGSGGYEQYF.

V usage is TRBV10-2 and J usage is TRBJ2-3; TRBD2 matches at 11 bases. This CDR3 is 14 amino acids long. V was pared by 9 bases and J by 4 bases, with 6 bases of the junction left unmatched. The germline V gene has CDR1 WSHSY and CDR2 SAAADI. The CDR3 sequence: CASRLAGFADTQYF. The CDR3 DNA reads TGCGCCAGTAGACTAGCGGGGTTCGCAGATACGCAGTATTTT.

This clonotype was detected a few times. CDR3 protein: CGTTRDSNQPQHF. CDR3 coding DNA: TGTGGAACAACGCGGGATAGCAATCAGCCCCAGCATTTT. The chain joins TRBV6-1 to TRBJ1-5; no clear D gene. This CDR3 contains 13 residues. Germline V gene data show CDR1 as MNHNS and CDR2 as SASEGT.

The rearrangement joins TRBV20-1 to TRBJ2-1, with TRBD2 matching 9 bases. The CDR3 sequence is 18 residues long. V shed 6 bases and J 4 bases; nucleotides not matched to a gene: 19. CDR1 and CDR2 (germline): DFQATT, SNEGSKA (reference sequence). DNA of the CDR3: TGCAGTGCCCACTCCTGGGCGGGGGGGCGGTCAAATTACAATGAGCAGTTCTTC. It translates to CSAHSWAGGRSNYNEQFF.

This clonotype was seen many times. As DNA, the CDR3 is TGCGCCAGCACCCGGAACCTGGACGCTAAAAACATTCAGTACTTC. Protein sequence: CASTRNLDAKNIQYF. The V and J genes are TRBV5-1 and TRBJ2-4, with unresolved D. V lost 6 bases and J lost 4, with 17 bases in between. CDR3 length equals 15 residues. Germline V gene sequence: CDR1 SGHRS, CDR2 YFSETQ. The full variable domain, with the rest looked up from reference TRBV5-1 and TRBJ2-4, is KAGVTQTPRYLIKTRGQQVTLSCSPISGHRSVSWYQQTPGQGLQFLFEYFSETQRNKGNFPGRFSGRQFSNSRSEMNVSTLELGDSALYLCASTRNLDAKNIQYFGAGTRLSVL.

This clonotype is medium-sized within its sample. The V gene is TRBV11-2, the J gene TRBJ2-5; D is possibly TRBD1 (7 bases). The V gene lost 1 base and the J gene lost 1 base, with 22 bases spanning the gap. The length of the CDR3 is 19 residues. Germline values: CDR1 SGHAT, CDR2 FQNNGV. CDR3 sequence: CASSLGYAQGGPFQETQYF. CDR3 DNA sequence: TGTGCCAGCAGCTTAGGGTACGCCCAGGGGGGACCGTTCCAAGAGACCCAGTACTTC.

There are many counts of this clonotype. The J gene is TRBJ2-1, the V gene TRBV5-1; TRBD2 aligns across 9 bases. With V trimmed by 4 bases and J by 5 bases, 7 bases remained unmatched. Germline V CDR1 and CDR2: SGHRS, YFSETQ. The CDR3 contains 15 residues. The CDR3 DNA reads TGCGCCAGCAGCATAACTAGCGGGCGACACAATGAGCAGTTCTTC. It specifies CASSITSGRHNEQFF.